This TCR beta chain was captured in a study of T cell responses to AZD1222 COVID-19 vaccine. Trimming shortened V by 2 bases and J by 4 bases, and 11 bases separated the two germline ends. Germline CDR1 and CDR2: MNHEY and SVGEGT. The CDR3 has 14 residues. The repertoire was sequenced with immunoSEQ multiplex PCR; TCRdb's copy has only in-frame clones and lacks some. The sample shows roughly 20,000 clones, roughly 84% of them seen only once. The receptor comes from an adult who received the AZD1222 COVID-19 vaccine. The rearrangement joins TRBV6-2 or TRBV6-3 to TRBJ2-5; TRBD2 is a possible D gene (5 bases). The sequences come from peripheral blood, collected 28 days after the second AZD1222 dose. The chain's CDR3 is CASSYGLARETQYF. The CDR3 bases are TGTGCCAGCAGTTACGGGCTAGCCCGAGAGACCCAGTACTTC.